This TCR beta chain originates from a study of OX40 agonist ivuxolimab in advanced cancers. In the study overall: Patients undergoing dose escalation presented with hepatocellular carcinoma, melanoma, renal cell or head and neck cancer.

The data were produced by immunoSEQ multiplex PCR, yet TCRdb's version contains in-frame clones alone and is incomplete. The table has roughly 70,000 clones, approximately 90% seen once; the top ten hold about 2.7%. The sample holds one count of this clone. The sample here was CD4+ or CD8+ T cells sorted from blood, taken in a trial of the OX40 agonist ivuxolimab. The TCR was taken from an adult with an advanced solid tumor such as melanoma, head and neck, liver or kidney cancer.

CDR3 in DNA: TGCGCCAGCAGCTTGGGAGACGGGAGCATCTATGGCTACACCTTC. Encoded protein: CASSLGDGSIYGYTF. V and J are TRBV5-1 and TRBJ1-2; D is ambiguous. The CDR3 consists of 15 residues. Germline V gene sequence: CDR1 SGHRS, CDR2 YFSETQ. The V and J ends lost 0 bases and 4 bases respectively, with 13 bases between them.